This TCR beta chain was obtained from a study of response to subunit inactivated influenza vaccine. The study's findings and limits: The authors suggested that every seasonal influenza vaccination recruits few new T cells.

CDR1 and CDR2 from the germline V gene are SEHNR and FQNEAQ (reference sequence). After removal of 6 bases from V and 11 bases from J, the junction contained 19 bases not matched to a gene. The length of the CDR3 is 16 residues. TCRdb used MiXCR to reprocess the RT-PCR reads, holding one entry per CDR3 protein. This sample carries more than 450,000 distinct CDR3 sequences, roughly 10% of them seen once, and the ten largest clones take approximately 10%. This clonotype was recorded a few times. Its antigen is currently unknown. The same sample was also used in a study of T cells expressing NK-cell markers. That work states: 5'RACE template switching with UMIs produced the TCR beta cDNA. Seven HCMV-seropositive donors and one seronegative donor made up the eight sequenced donors. Among CD8+ T cells from five or six donors, dominant NKG2C+ clonotypes accounted for about 1.0-7.5%.

The sequences come from PBMCs from blood, collected on the day of vaccination. V gene TRBV7-9 combines with J gene TRBJ2-1; 7 positions agree with TRBD2. The receptor was isolated from a man aged 50 or older who received an inactivated influenza vaccine. CDR3 in amino acids: CASRNFKESGAWQQFF. CDR3 DNA sequence: TGTGCCAGCAGAAATTTCAAGGAGAGCGGGGCTTGGCAGCAGTTCTTC.